This TCR beta chain was observed in a study of cytomegalovirus exposure and HLA in healthy donors. For the study at large: Falling in the Caucasian-associated ancestry cluster were about four fifths of approximately 410 genotyped donors.

Study results and caveats: In a later analysis, TCR beta V- and J-gene trimming was associated with a missense DCLRE1C variant. Through in vitro validation, three CMV-associated chains were shown to be specific for CMV antigens. A prior analysis recorded that most TCR beta V segments were productive about 90% or about 30% of the time.

Looked up from germline, CDR1 is LNHDA and CDR2 is SQIVND (reference sequence). The V gene lost 4 bases and the J gene lost 1 base, with 10 bases spanning the gap. The CDR3 sequence is 14 residues long. Both 60 Vbeta primers and 13 Jbeta primers went into the PCR. Measured with immunoSEQ multiplex PCR; TCRdb has only the in-frame clones, and not every one. Found here are approximately 160,000 clones, approximately 70% of them singletons; the top ten hold roughly 4.5%. Regarding this clone: Its antigen is not known.

The J gene is TRBJ1-2, the V gene TRBV19; possibly TRBD1 for D (5 bases). The specimen sequenced was PBMCs. The clonotype comes from a man between 18 and 35 years old in good health and CMV-seropositive. CDR3 nucleotides: TGTGCCAGTAGTAGGGCAGGGCGTAACTATGGCTACACCTTC. This codes for CASSRAGRNYGYTF.